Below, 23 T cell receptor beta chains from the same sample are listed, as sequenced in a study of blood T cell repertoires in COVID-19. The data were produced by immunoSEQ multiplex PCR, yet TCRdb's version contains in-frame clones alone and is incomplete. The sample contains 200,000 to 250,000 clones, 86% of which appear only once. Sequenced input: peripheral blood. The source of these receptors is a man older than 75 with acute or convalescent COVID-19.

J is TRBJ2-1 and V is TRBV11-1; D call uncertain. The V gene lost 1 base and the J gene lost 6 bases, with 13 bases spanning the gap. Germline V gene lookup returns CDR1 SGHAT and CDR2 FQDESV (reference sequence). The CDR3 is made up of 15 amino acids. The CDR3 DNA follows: TGTGCCAGCAGCTTAGAGGAGAGGTCCATCAATGAGCAGTTCTTC. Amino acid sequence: CASSLEERSINEQFF.

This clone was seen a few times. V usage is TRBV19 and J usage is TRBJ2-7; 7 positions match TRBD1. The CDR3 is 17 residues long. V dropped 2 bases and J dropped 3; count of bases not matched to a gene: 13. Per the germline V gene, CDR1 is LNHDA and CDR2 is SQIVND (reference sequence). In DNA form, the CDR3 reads TGTGCCAGTAGTATAAGAAAGGGGACAGCCAATTACTACGAGCAGTACTTC. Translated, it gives CASSIRKGTANYYEQYF.

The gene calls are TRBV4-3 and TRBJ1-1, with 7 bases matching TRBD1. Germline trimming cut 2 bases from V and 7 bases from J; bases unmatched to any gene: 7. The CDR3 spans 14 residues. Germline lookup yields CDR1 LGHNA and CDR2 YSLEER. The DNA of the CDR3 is TGCGCCAGCAGCCAAATTAACCGGGACAGTGAAGCTTTCTTT. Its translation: CASSQINRDSEAFF.

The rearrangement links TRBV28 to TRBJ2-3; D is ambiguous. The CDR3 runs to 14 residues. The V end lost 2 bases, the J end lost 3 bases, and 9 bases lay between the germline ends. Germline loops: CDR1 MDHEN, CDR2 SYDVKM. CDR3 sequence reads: CASSLPPLTDTQYF. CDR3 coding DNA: TGTGCCAGCAGTTTACCCCCCCTAACAGATACGCAGTATTTT.

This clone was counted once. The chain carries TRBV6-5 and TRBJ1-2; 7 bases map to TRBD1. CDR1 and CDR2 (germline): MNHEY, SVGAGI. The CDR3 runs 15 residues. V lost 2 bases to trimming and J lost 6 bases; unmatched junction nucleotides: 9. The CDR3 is CASSYTYRQGNGYTF. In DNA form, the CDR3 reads TGTGCCAGCAGTTACACTTACCGACAGGGTAATGGCTACACCTTC.

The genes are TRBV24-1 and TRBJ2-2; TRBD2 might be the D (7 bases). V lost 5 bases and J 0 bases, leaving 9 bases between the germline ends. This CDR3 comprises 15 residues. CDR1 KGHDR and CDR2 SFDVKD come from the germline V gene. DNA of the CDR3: TGTGCCACCAGTGGAGGGGGGGCGAACACCGGGGAGCTGTTTTTT. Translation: CATSGGGANTGELFF.

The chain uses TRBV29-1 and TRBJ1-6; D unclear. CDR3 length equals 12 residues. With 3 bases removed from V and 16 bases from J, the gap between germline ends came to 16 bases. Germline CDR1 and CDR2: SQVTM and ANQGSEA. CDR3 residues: CSVEEGGEALHF. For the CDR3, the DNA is TGCAGCGTTGAGGAGGGTGGGGAGGCACTCCACTTT.

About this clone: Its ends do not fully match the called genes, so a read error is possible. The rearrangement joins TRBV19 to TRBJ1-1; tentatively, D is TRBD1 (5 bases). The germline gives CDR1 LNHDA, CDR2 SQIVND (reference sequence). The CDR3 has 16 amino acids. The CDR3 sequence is CASSLDFTPTGTEAFF. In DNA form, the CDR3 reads TGTGCCAGTAGTCTAGACTTCACCCCAACAGGCACTGAAGCTTTCTTT.

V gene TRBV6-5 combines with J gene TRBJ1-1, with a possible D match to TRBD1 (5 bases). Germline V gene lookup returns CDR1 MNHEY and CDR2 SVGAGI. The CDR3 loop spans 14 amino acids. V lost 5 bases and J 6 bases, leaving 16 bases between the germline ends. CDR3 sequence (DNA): TGTGCCAGCAGTCGACCCCAAGGGGCGGCTGAAGCTTTCTTT. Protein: CASSRPQGAAEAFF.

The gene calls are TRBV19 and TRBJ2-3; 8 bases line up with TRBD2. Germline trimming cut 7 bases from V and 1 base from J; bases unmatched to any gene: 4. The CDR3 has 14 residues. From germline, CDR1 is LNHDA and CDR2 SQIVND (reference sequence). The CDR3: CASTRTSRTDTQYF. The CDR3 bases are TGTGCCAGTACCAGGACTAGCCGCACAGATACGCAGTATTTT.

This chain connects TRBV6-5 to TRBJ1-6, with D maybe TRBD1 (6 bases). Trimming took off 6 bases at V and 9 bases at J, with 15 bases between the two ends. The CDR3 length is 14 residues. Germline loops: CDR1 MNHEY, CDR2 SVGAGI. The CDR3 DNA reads TGTGCCAGCAGAGTCGACCAGGGGCCTTCACCCCTCCACTTT. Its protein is CASRVDQGPSPLHF.

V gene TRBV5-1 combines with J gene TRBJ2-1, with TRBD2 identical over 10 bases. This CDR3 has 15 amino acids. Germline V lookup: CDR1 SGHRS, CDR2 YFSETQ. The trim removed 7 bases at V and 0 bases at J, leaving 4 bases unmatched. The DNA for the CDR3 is TGCGCCAGCGGGGTAGCGGGGGGCTCCTACAATGAGCAGTTCTTC. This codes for CASGVAGGSYNEQFF.

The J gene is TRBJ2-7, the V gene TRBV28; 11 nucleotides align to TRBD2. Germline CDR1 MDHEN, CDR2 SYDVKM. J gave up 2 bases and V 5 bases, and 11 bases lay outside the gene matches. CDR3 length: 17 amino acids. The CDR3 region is CASSASSRGLAAYEQYF. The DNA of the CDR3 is TGTGCCAGCAGTGCGTCTTCACGGGGACTAGCGGCCTACGAGCAGTACTTC.

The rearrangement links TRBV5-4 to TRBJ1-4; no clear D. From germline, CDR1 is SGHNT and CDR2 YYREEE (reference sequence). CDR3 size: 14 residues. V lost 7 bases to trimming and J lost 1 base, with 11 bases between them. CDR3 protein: CASARGGTNEKLFF. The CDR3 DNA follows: TGTGCCAGCGCGAGAGGTGGAACTAATGAAAAACTGTTTTTT.

The CDR3 spells CARPEGVDDIQYF. In DNA form, the CDR3 reads TGTGCCAGACCCGAGGGGGTTGACGACATTCAGTACTTC. The chain links TRBV21-1 to TRBJ2-4; no DNA check was done on the table's D call, TRBD1. TRBV21-1 is a pseudogene segment. The CDR3 has 13 amino acids.

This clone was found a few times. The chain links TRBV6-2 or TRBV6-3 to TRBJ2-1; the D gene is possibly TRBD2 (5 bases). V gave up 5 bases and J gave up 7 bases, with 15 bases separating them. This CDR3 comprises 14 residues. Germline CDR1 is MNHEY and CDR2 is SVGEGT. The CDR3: CASSTRESRNEQFF. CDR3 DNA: TGTGCCAGCAGTACCCGGGAATCCAGGAATGAGCAGTTCTTC.

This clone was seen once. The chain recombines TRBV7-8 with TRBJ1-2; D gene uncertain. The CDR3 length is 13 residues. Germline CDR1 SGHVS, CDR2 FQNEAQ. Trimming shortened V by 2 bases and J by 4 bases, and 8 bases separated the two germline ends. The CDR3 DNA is TGTGCCAGCAGCTTACCAGGACTCTATGGCTACACCTTC. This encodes CASSLPGLYGYTF. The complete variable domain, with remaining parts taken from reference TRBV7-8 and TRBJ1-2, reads GAGVSQSPRYKVAKRGQDVALRCDPISGHVSLFWYQQALGQGPEFLTYFQNEAQLDKSGLPSDRFFAERPEGSVSTLKIQRTQQEDSAVYLCASSLPGLYGYTFGSGTRLTVV.

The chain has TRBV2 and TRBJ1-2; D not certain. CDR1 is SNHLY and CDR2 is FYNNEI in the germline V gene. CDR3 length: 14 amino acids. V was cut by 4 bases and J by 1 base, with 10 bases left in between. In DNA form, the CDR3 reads TGTGCCAGCAGTGTGGAAAGGAGTAACTATGGCTACACCTTC. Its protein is CASSVERSNYGYTF.

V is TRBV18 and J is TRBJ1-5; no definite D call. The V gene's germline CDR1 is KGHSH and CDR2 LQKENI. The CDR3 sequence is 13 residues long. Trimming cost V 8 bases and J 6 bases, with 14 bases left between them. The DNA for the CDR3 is TGTGCCAGCACCTACCTGGAGGGTCAGCCCCAGCATTTT. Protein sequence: CASTYLEGQPQHF.

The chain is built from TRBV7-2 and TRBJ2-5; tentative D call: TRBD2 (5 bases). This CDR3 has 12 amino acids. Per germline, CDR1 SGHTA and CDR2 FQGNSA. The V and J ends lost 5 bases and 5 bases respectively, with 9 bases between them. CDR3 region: CASSRPGETQYF. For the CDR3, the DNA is TGTGCCAGCAGCCGTCCGGGGGAGACCCAGTACTTC.

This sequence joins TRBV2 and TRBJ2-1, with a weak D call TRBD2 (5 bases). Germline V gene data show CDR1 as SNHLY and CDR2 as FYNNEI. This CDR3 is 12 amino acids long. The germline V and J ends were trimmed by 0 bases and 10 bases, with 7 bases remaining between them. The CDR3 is CASSEASSEQFF. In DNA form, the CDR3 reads TGTGCCAGCAGTGAAGCCTCTAGCGAGCAGTTCTTC.

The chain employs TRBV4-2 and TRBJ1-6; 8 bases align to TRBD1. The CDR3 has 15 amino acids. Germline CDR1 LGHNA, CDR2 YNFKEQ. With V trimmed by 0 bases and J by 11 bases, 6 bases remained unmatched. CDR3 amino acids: CASSQDRTGRTPLHF. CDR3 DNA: TGTGCCAGCAGCCAAGATAGGACAGGGAGGACACCCCTCCACTTT.

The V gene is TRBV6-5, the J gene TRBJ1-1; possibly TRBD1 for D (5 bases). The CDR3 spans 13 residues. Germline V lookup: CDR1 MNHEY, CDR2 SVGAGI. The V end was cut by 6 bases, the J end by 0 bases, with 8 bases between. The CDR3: CASRTVMNTEAFF. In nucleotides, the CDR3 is TGTGCCAGCAGGACAGTAATGAACACTGAAGCTTTCTTT.